The following is a TCR beta chain sequence with its context. Its antigen is unknown. Samples came from healthy bone marrow donors. The data were obtained in a study of cytomegalovirus exposure and HLA in healthy donors. Study results and caveats: The productive fraction for most TCR beta V segments was about 90% or about 30% in an earlier analysis. Among donors in an Asian-associated ancestry cluster, a later analysis reportedly found fewer N-insertions than the roughly 650-donor mean. Researchers catalogued around 150 TCR beta chains as cytomegalovirus-associated.

Trimming cost V 7 bases and J 15 bases; bases outside gene matches: 8. This CDR3 has 12 amino acids. CDR1 LNHDA and CDR2 SQIVND come from the germline V gene (reference sequence). PCR was performed using 60 Vbeta and 13 Jbeta primers. TCRdb's copy holds only in-frame clones and misses some; the assay was immunoSEQ multiplex PCR. The sample includes over 120,000 clones. The rearrangement links TRBV19 to TRBJ2-1, with 11 bases lining up with TRBD1. The sequence was obtained from a male donor in good health and CMV-seronegative. The specimen sequenced was PBMCs. CDR3 sequence: CASKPGTGGWFF. For the CDR3, the DNA is TGTGCCAGTAAGCCCGGGACAGGGGGTTGGTTCTTC.